These T cell receptor beta chains were read from a single sample in a study of PD-1 blockade in classical Hodgkin lymphoma. Method: immunoSEQ multiplex PCR; TCRdb's copy keeps in-frame clones and lacks some. The sample lists approximately 7,100 clones; 86% were seen once. Sequenced here: CD4+ T cells from blood, sampled at baseline. The receptors originated from a human donor with classical Hodgkin lymphoma. The CDR3 runs from the conserved cysteine through the conserved F or W. Each record gives: D gene, CDR3 length, J gene, V gene, clone size, CDR3 DNA, CDR3 protein. D genes are given only for firm matches. Size is stated for part of the rows, as once, few or many counts, or as a class when the clone is expanded.

D: TRBD2; length: 15; J: TRBJ2-5; V: TRBV5-1; size: -; DNA: TGCGCCAGCGGGGCTCTTCCAGCGGGGGTGGAGACCCAGTACTTC; CDR3: CASGALPAGVETQYF
D: -; length: 17; J: TRBJ1-5; V: TRBV19; size: -; DNA: TGTGCCAGTAGTATCCCCGGGGGCGCGGGGGTGGGTCAGCCCCAGCATTTT; CDR3: CASSIPGGAGVGQPQHF
D: -; length: 14; J: TRBJ1-5; V: TRBV27; size: -; DNA: TGTGCCAGCAGTTTTCGGGGTAGCAATCAGCCCCAGCATTTT; CDR3: CASSFRGSNQPQHF
D: -; length: 14; J: TRBJ1-2; V: TRBV9; size: -; DNA: TGTGCCAGCAGCGTAGGGAACCCCTTCGGCGGCTACACCTTC; CDR3: CASSVGNPFGGYTF
D: TRBD2; length: 14; J: TRBJ2-1; V: TRBV5-1; size: -; DNA: TGCGCCAGTGCAACTAGCGGGGCTAACAATGAGCAGTTCTTC; CDR3: CASATSGANNEQFF
D: -; length: 13; J: TRBJ1-1; V: TRBV5-6; size: -; DNA: TGTGCCAGCAGCGCGGGGATAAGCACTGAAGCTTTCTTT; CDR3: CASSAGISTEAFF
D: -; length: 17; J: TRBJ1-1; V: TRBV5-4; size: -; DNA: TGTGCCAGCAGCTTACAGGCCGGGCCTCAGGGTACCCTGAAAGCTTTCTTT; CDR3: CASSLQAGPQGTLKAFF
D: -; length: 16; J: TRBJ1-1; V: TRBV28; size: once; DNA: TGTGCCAGCAGTATACTGAGGGGAGGGCCAAACACTGAAGCTTTCTTT; CDR3: CASSILRGGPNTEAFF
D: -; length: 14; J: TRBJ2-6; V: TRBV2; size: -; DNA: TGTGCCAGTTCTCCTAGCTCTGGGGCCAACGTCCTGACTTTC; CDR3: CASSPSSGANVLTF
D: -; length: 15; J: TRBJ2-5; V: TRBV28; size: -; DNA: TGTGCCAGCAGGTCAAGTGCGGCAGGGCAAGAGACCCAGTACTTC; CDR3: CASRSSAAGQETQYF
D: -; length: 13; J: TRBJ1-2; V: TRBV28; size: -; DNA: TGTGCCAGCAGTTTATCAGGGTTCTATGGCTACACCTTC; CDR3: CASSLSGFYGYTF
D: -; length: 13; J: TRBJ2-2; V: TRBV2; size: -; DNA: TGTGCCAGCAGTGTCCAGACCTCCGGGGAGCTGTTTTTT; CDR3: CASSVQTSGELFF
D: -; length: 13; J: TRBJ1-1; V: TRBV28; size: once; DNA: TGTGCCAGCAGTTTAGGGGGTGGGCTTGAAGCTTTCTTT; CDR3: CASSLGGGLEAFF
D: TRBD1; length: 16; J: TRBJ1-2; V: TRBV28; size: -; DNA: TGTGCCAGCCTTGGGACAGGGGGTAAAGCTAACTATGGCTACACCTTC; CDR3: CASLGTGGKANYGYTF
D: -; length: 16; J: TRBJ2-5; V: TRBV5-1; size: -; DNA: TGCGCCAGCAGCCTCTTACCTAGGGAGTGGCAAGAGACCCAGTACTTC; CDR3: CASSLLPREWQETQYF
D: -; length: 18; J: TRBJ1-5; V: TRBV28; size: -; DNA: TGTGCCAGCAAATATTTTAGCGTTGCCCGACAACCACATCAGCCCCAGCATTTT; CDR3: CASKYFSVARQPHQPQHF
D: -; length: 11; J: TRBJ2-5; V: TRBV5-4; size: -; DNA: TGTGCCAGCAGCTTCGGAGAGACCCAGTACTTC; CDR3: CASSFGETQYF
D: TRBD2; length: 16; J: TRBJ2-3; V: TRBV18; size: once; DNA: TGTGCCAGCTCACTCGGACTAGCTGTGGGGGCAGATACGCAGTATTTT; CDR3: CASSLGLAVGADTQYF
D: TRBD1; length: 14; J: TRBJ2-5; V: TRBV2; size: -; DNA: TGTGCCAGCGGTCGGGACAGGAAACAAGAGACCCAGTACTTC; CDR3: CASGRDRKQETQYF
D: -; length: 13; J: TRBJ1-2; V: TRBV28; size: -; DNA: TGTGCCAGCAGTTTGGGCAGGGATTCGGGCTACACCTTC; CDR3: CASSLGRDSGYTF
D: -; length: 13; J: TRBJ2-5; V: TRBV9; size: -; DNA: TGTGCCAGCAGCGTAAGGGGCCAAGAGACCCAGTACTTC; CDR3: CASSVRGQETQYF
D: -; length: 14; J: TRBJ1-2; V: TRBV18; size: -; DNA: TGTGCCAGCTCACCACGGGGAGGGGATGAGGGCTACACCTTC; CDR3: CASSPRGGDEGYTF
D: -; length: 11; J: TRBJ2-2; V: TRBV27; size: -; DNA: TGTGCCAGCAGTTTAGCCGGGGAGCTGTTTTTT; CDR3: CASSLAGELFF
D: -; length: 13; J: TRBJ2-5; V: TRBV30; size: once; DNA: TGTGCCTGGAGTGTACGAGGGCCAGGGACCCAGTACTTC; CDR3: CAWSVRGPGTQYF
D: -; length: 12; J: TRBJ2-3; V: TRBV19; size: -; DNA: TGTGCCAGTAGTACCCAAACAGATACGCAGTATTTT; CDR3: CASSTQTDTQYF
D: -; length: 16; J: TRBJ1-4; V: TRBV4-2; size: -; DNA: TGTGCCAGCAGCCAAGAAATACGGGGGCAGGATGAAAAACTGTTTTTT; CDR3: CASSQEIRGQDEKLFF
D: -; length: 15; J: TRBJ1-1; V: TRBV5-1; size: few; DNA: TGCGCCAGCAGCCGGGACGGGTTCATGAACACTGAAGCTTTCTTT; CDR3: CASSRDGFMNTEAFF
D: -; length: 15; J: TRBJ2-4; V: TRBV5-4; size: -; DNA: TGTGCCAGCAGCTCGCCTGCGACAGCGGGTACCATTCAGTACTTC; CDR3: CASSSPATAGTIQYF
D: TRBD1; length: 14; J: TRBJ2-5; V: TRBV11-2; size: -; DNA: TGTGCCAGCAGCATCCGACAGGGGACGGAGACCCAGTACTTC; CDR3: CASSIRQGTETQYF
D: -; length: 15; J: TRBJ1-1; V: TRBV7-9; size: -; DNA: TGTGCCAGCAGCTTATGGGGGGCTAAATTGACTGAAGCTTTCTTT; CDR3: CASSLWGAKLTEAFF
D: TRBD2; length: 15; J: TRBJ2-5; V: TRBV5-1; size: -; DNA: TGCGCCAGCAGCTTTTCTGGGACTAGCACAGAGACCCAGTACTTC; CDR3: CASSFSGTSTETQYF
D: -; length: 16; J: TRBJ1-2; V: TRBV28; size: -; DNA: TGTGCCAGCAGCCCCTTAACCGGGCCTATTTTCTATGGCTACACCTTC; CDR3: CASSPLTGPIFYGYTF
D: -; length: 13; J: TRBJ1-4; V: TRBV18; size: -; DNA: TGTGCCAGCTCACCAGGGTCGCTGGAAAAACTGTTTTTT; CDR3: CASSPGSLEKLFF
D: -; length: 15; J: TRBJ2-7; V: TRBV6-6; size: -; DNA: TGTGCCAGCAGTTACGGGGCGCCTTCAGTTTATGGGCAGTACTTC; CDR3: CASSYGAPSVYGQYF
D: -; length: 17; J: TRBJ2-1; V: TRBV28; size: few; DNA: TGTGCCAGCAGTTTATACCCCGACCTTCTAGTTAACAATGAGCAGTTCTTC; CDR3: CASSLYPDLLVNNEQFF